These 17 T cell receptor beta chains were all obtained from the same sample, sequenced in a study of cytomegalovirus exposure and HLA in healthy donors (dated by TCRdb to 2017 to 2019). The library came from the immunoSEQ multiplex PCR assay. For the multiplex PCR, a mixture combining 60 forward primers for TCR Vbeta segments and 13 reverse primers for TCR Jbeta segments was used. TCRdb stores this immuneACCESS table with in-frame sequences only. Part of the clones is absent; in the studies checked, under half of the shortfall reflects unresolved V genes, and no reason is known for the rest. Across this sample there are 95,000 to 150,000 clones, with roughly 14% seen only once. Over 1.5% of the sample rests with the top ten. Sequencing input: PBMCs. These receptors all come from a woman aged 18-29 years in good health and CMV-seronegative.

The rearrangement uses TRBV15 and TRBJ2-5, with 8 nucleotides matching TRBD2. The junction had 7 bases not matched to a gene; V was cut back by 3 bases and J by 4 bases. Per germline, CDR1 LNHNV and CDR2 YYDKDF (reference sequence). This CDR3 region has 15 residues. In nucleotides, the CDR3 is TGTGCCACCAGCAGTTTCGCGGGGGGCGGAGAGACCCAGTACTTC. This codes for CATSSFAGGGETQYF. Based on the CDR3 plus reference TRBV15 and TRBJ2-5, the full variable domain is DAMVIQNPRYQVTQFGKPVTLSCSQTLNHNVMYWYQQKSSQAPKLLFHYYDKDFNNEADTPDNFQSRRPNTSFCFLDIRSPGLGDTAMYLCATSSFAGGGETQYFGPGTRLLVL.

In its sample, this clone was seen a few times. This chain uses TRBV15 with TRBJ1-1, with D tentatively TRBD1 (5 bases). Looked up from germline, CDR1 is LNHNV and CDR2 is YYDKDF (reference sequence). V dropped 8 bases and J dropped 1 base, with 8 bases sitting between them. This CDR3 comprises 12 residues. CDR3 coding DNA: TGTGCCACCGGAACAGGGAACACTGAAGCTTTCTTT. Encoded protein: CATGTGNTEAFF.

This clone was recorded a few times. The gene calls are TRBV28 and TRBJ1-1; a weak D match, TRBD1 (5 bases). Trimming cost V 4 bases and J 4 bases, with 13 bases left between them. The length of the CDR3 is 14 residues. Germline V gives CDR1 MDHEN, CDR2 SYDVKM. The CDR3 loop is CASSSYRSGTEAFF. The CDR3 DNA reads TGTGCCAGCAGTTCATACAGGTCTGGCACTGAAGCTTTCTTT.

This sequence joins TRBV30 and TRBJ2-3, with 9 bases identical to TRBD1. After removal of 7 bases from V and 6 bases from J, the junction contained 11 bases not matched to a gene. The CDR3 is 14 amino acids. CDR1 is GTSNPN, CDR2 SVGIG, per germline (reference sequence). The CDR3: CAFSKQGAGDTQYF. CDR3 nucleotide sequence: TGTGCCTTTTCCAAACAGGGGGCTGGGGATACGCAGTATTTT.

The chain combines TRBV13 with TRBJ2-5; 12 bases are a match to TRBD2. The J call is in doubt because the DNA end fits TRBJ2-7 better. Germline V gene data show CDR1 as PRHDT and CDR2 as FYEKMQ (reference sequence). This CDR3 region has 16 residues. Here the CDR3 DNA reads TGTGCCAGCAGCTCCGAGGGACTAGCGGGTTCCTACGAGCAGTACTTC. Amino acids: CASSSEGLAGSYEQYF.

Only a few counts were recorded for this clone. The chain has TRBV2 and TRBJ1-3; D may be TRBD1 (5 bases). Germline loops: CDR1 SNHLY, CDR2 FYNNEI. V lost 6 bases to trimming and J lost 4 bases, with 7 bases between them. CDR3 length equals 12 residues. In DNA, the CDR3 is TGTGCCAGCAGCAGGGCGGGAAACACCATATATTTT. Its protein product is CASSRAGNTIYF.

This clone has a handful of counts. The rearrangement joins TRBV7-6 to TRBJ2-7, with 8 bases identical to TRBD2. Germline-derived CDR1 and CDR2 are SGHVS and FNYEAQ. The CDR3 is 15 residues long. The ends lost 5 bases at V and 4 bases at J; junction bases unmatched: 10. This CDR3 is CASSPRAGGGYEQYF. Written as DNA, the CDR3 is TGTGCCAGCAGCCCGCGGGCTGGCGGGGGGTACGAGCAGTACTTC.

The V call is TRBV6-1, the J call TRBJ2-1, with TRBD2 matching over 8 bases. Germline-derived CDR1 and CDR2 are MNHNS and SASEGT. The junction had 11 bases not matched to a gene; V was cut back by 2 bases and J by 5 bases. This CDR3 has 17 residues. This CDR3 is CASSERSGSGGDNEQFF. For the CDR3, the DNA is TGTGCCAGCAGTGAAAGGTCCGGGAGCGGGGGTGACAATGAGCAGTTCTTC.

A few counts support this clone. The genes are TRBV15 and TRBJ2-1; possibly TRBD1 for D (6 bases). Between the trimmed V and J ends, which lost 8 bases and 10 bases, there was a span of 15 bases. The CDR3 totals 12 residues. In germline, CDR1 is LNHNV, CDR2 YYDKDF (reference sequence). CDR3 sequence: CATGTPYGEQFF. CDR3 nucleotide sequence: TGTGCCACCGGGACACCCTACGGGGAGCAGTTCTTC. The whole variable domain, filled in from reference TRBV15 and TRBJ2-1, reads DAMVIQNPRYQVTQFGKPVTLSCSQTLNHNVMYWYQQKSSQAPKLLFHYYDKDFNNEADTPDNFQSRRPNTSFCFLDIRSPGLGDTAMYLCATGTPYGEQFFGPGTRLTVL.

The CDR3: CASSLRAGADEQYF. CDR3 in DNA: TGTGCCAGCAGTTTAAGAGCGGGGGCCGACGAGCAGTACTTC. The gene calls are TRBV27 and TRBJ2-7; 8 nucleotides line up with TRBD2. Per germline, CDR1 MNHEY and CDR2 SMNVEV (reference sequence). V was clipped by 2 bases and J by 5 bases; unmatched bases: 5. This CDR3 spans 14 amino acids.

This clone was found a few times. The rearrangement links TRBV5-6 to TRBJ2-2; 10 bases fit TRBD2. The CDR3 covers 16 residues. Germline V gene sequence: CDR1 SGHDT, CDR2 YYEEEE. Trimming took 3 bases from V and 7 from J; bases not matched to a gene: 9. CDR3 sequence reads: CASSSGLADLGGELFF. The DNA for the CDR3 is TGTGCCAGCAGCTCTGGACTAGCGGATTTGGGCGGGGAGCTGTTTTTT.

This rearrangement joins TRBV9 to TRBJ2-5, with 10 nucleotides matching TRBD2. CDR1 is SGDLS, CDR2 YYNGEE, per germline. The V and J ends lost 4 bases and 3 bases, in that order; junction bases with no gene match: 6. This CDR3 is built from 15 residues. CDR3 DNA sequence: TGTGCCAGCAGCACTGGGACTAGCGCCAAAGAGACCCAGTACTTC. It specifies CASSTGTSAKETQYF.

J is TRBJ2-7 and V is TRBV30; 9 nucleotides line up with TRBD1. Germline values: CDR1 GTSNPN, CDR2 SVGIG (reference sequence). The V and J ends lost 4 bases and 2 bases, in that order; junction bases with no gene match: 9. The length of the CDR3 is 15 residues. DNA of the CDR3: TGTGCCTGGACGAGGGGGGACAGGGTAACCTACGAGCAGTACTTC. Translating it yields CAWTRGDRVTYEQYF.

The chain combines TRBV6-5 with TRBJ2-1; TRBD2 matches 8 bases. The V segment lost 6 bases and the J segment 15 bases; nucleotides outside the gene matches: 7. Germline CDR1 is MNHEY and CDR2 is SVGAGI. The CDR3 has 11 residues. This CDR3 reads CASSLGTSLFF. The CDR3 DNA reads TGTGCCAGCAGCCTTGGGACTAGTTTGTTCTTC.

This clone was counted only a few times. The chain links TRBV19 to TRBJ2-2, with 8 bases identical to TRBD2. The CDR3 spans 17 residues. The germline gives CDR1 LNHDA, CDR2 SQIVND (reference sequence). J gave up 0 bases and V 4 bases, and 7 bases lay outside the gene matches. CDR3 sequence (DNA): TGTGCCAGTAGTAATCGGGGGGGCCAACCGAACACCGGGGAGCTGTTTTTT. This translates into CASSNRGGQPNTGELFF.

This clone was seen only a few times. This chain joins TRBV6-1 and TRBJ1-4, with 7 bases fitting TRBD1. Germline CDR1 and CDR2: MNHNS and SASEGT. After removal of 1 base from V and 0 bases from J, the junction contained 5 bases not matched to a gene. The CDR3 spans 17 residues. DNA for the CDR3: TGTGCCAGCAGTGAAGACTTCCAGGGGGCAACTAATGAAAAACTGTTTTTT. Translated, it gives CASSEDFQGATNEKLFF.

The chain is built from TRBV7-2 and TRBJ1-4; D possibly corresponds to TRBD1 (6 bases). Germline CDR1 SGHTA, CDR2 FQGNSA. Trimming cost V 5 bases and J 7 bases, with 17 bases left between them. This CDR3 has 15 residues. This chain's CDR3 is CASSPQDSSGEKLFF. The CDR3 DNA is TGTGCCAGCAGCCCTCAGGACAGTTCGGGTGAAAAACTGTTTTTT.